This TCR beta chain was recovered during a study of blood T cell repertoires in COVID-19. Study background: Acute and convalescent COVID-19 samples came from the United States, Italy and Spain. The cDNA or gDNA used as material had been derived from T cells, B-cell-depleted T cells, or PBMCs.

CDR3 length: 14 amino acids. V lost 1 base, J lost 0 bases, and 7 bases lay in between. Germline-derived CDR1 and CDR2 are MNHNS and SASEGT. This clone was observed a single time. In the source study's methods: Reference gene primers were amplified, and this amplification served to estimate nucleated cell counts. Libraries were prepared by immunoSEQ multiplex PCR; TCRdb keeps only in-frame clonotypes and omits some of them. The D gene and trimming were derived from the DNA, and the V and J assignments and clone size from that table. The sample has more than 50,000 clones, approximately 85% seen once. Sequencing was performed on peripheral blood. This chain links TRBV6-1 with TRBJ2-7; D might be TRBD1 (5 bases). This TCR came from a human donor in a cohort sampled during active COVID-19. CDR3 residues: CASSEGDSSYEQYF. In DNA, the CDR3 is TGTGCCAGCAGTGAAGGCGACAGCTCCTACGAGCAGTACTTC.